The 13 T cell receptor beta chains presented below share a single source sample, sequenced in a study of cytomegalovirus exposure and HLA in healthy donors. This PCR relied on a set of 60 Vbeta primers and 13 Jbeta primers. Assay used: immunoSEQ multiplex PCR; TCRdb lists only in-frame clones, some missing. The sample consists of approximately 78,000 clones, 70% to 85% of them appearing once. Input material: PBMCs. The source of these receptors is a woman between 45 and 65 years old in good health and CMV-seronegative.

The genes are TRBV5-4 and TRBJ2-3; D is uncertain. Germline assignment: CDR1 SGHNT and CDR2 YYREEE (reference sequence). V was pared by 2 bases and J by 0 bases, with 4 bases between. The CDR3 runs 13 residues. CDR3: CASSFPSTDTQYF. CDR3 DNA: TGTGCCAGCAGCTTTCCTAGCACAGATACGCAGTATTTT.

The chain employs TRBV6-1 and TRBJ1-5, with a weak D call TRBD1 (5 bases). CDR1 and CDR2 (germline): MNHNS, SASEGT. CDR3 length: 13 amino acids. V lost 6 bases to trimming and J lost 3 bases, with 9 bases between them. The CDR3 reads CASRQVNNQPQHF. For the CDR3, the DNA is TGTGCCAGCAGACAGGTTAACAATCAGCCCCAGCATTTT.

This clone was counted once. This chain links TRBV5-6 with TRBJ2-7, with D possibly matching TRBD1 (5 bases). This CDR3 is 13 amino acids long. Germline V gives CDR1 SGHDT, CDR2 YYEEEE. The V and J ends lost 4 bases and 4 bases respectively, with 12 bases between them. DNA of the CDR3: TGTGCCAGCAGCCAGACGACAGAATACGAGCAGTACTTC. Amino acid sequence: CASSQTTEYEQYF.

The chain has TRBV13 and TRBJ1-2, with D unresolved. The V gene's germline CDR1 is PRHDT and CDR2 FYEKMQ (reference sequence). This CDR3 is built from 14 residues. With 4 bases removed from V and 4 bases from J, the gap between germline ends came to 13 bases. The CDR3 region is CASSSKTRSYGYTF. For the CDR3, the DNA is TGTGCCAGCAGCTCAAAGACCCGGAGCTATGGCTACACCTTC.

V usage is TRBV27 and J usage is TRBJ2-5, with 9 bases lining up with TRBD2. The DNA end is a closer match to TRBJ2-7, so the J assignment may be wrong. The CDR3 has 14 residues. Germline V gives CDR1 MNHEY, CDR2 SMNVEV (reference sequence). The CDR3: CASSTIAGAYEQYF. As DNA, the CDR3 is TGTGCCAGCAGCACAATAGCGGGGGCCTACGAGCAGTACTTC.

This chain uses TRBV2 with TRBJ1-1; the D is unclear. The CDR3 extends over 14 amino acids. Trimming pared 4 bases from V and 3 bases from J, leaving 12 bases between. CDR1 and CDR2 from the germline V gene are SNHLY and FYNNEI. The DNA for the CDR3 is TGTGCCAGCAGTGTATGGAGCTTAGACACTGAAGCTTTCTTT. This codes for CASSVWSLDTEAFF.

The chain carries TRBV29-1 and TRBJ1-1; D may be TRBD1 (6 bases). The germline V gene has CDR1 SQVTM and CDR2 ANQGSEA. V was cut by 6 bases and J by 3 bases, with 14 bases left in between. The CDR3 has 13 amino acids. The chain's CDR3 is CSVGGGGYTEAFF. The CDR3, as DNA: TGCAGCGTCGGGGGCGGGGGGTACACTGAAGCTTTCTTT.

This rearrangement joins TRBV5-4 to TRBJ2-3, with 9 bases matching TRBD2. With 3 bases clipped from V and 2 bases from J, the junction kept 4 bases outside the gene matches. Germline CDR1 reads SGHNT; CDR2 reads YYREEE (reference sequence). The CDR3 contains 15 residues. The CDR3 is CASSSRLADTDTQYF. CDR3 nucleotides: TGTGCCAGCAGCTCCCGACTAGCGGACACAGATACGCAGTATTTT. The variable domain in full, completed from reference TRBV5-4 and TRBJ2-3, reads ETGVTQSPTHLIKTRGQQVTLRCSSQSGHNTVSWYQQALGQGPQFIFQYYREEENGRGNFPPRFSGLQFPNYSSELNVNALELDDSALYLCASSSRLADTDTQYFGPGTRLTVL.

The rearrangement links TRBV27 to TRBJ1-2; 7 bases match TRBD1. Germline values: CDR1 MNHEY, CDR2 SMNVEV (reference sequence). With V trimmed by 4 bases and J by 4 bases, 12 bases remained unmatched. The CDR3 runs 16 residues. CDR3 nucleotides: TGTGCCAGCAGTTCCCCGGCAGGGGGGAGGTTCTATGGCTACACCTTC. Its translation is CASSSPAGGRFYGYTF.

The chain links TRBV5-5 to TRBJ2-1; 9 positions match TRBD2. Trimming at V came to 4 bases and at J to 10 bases, leaving 6 bases not matched to a gene. This CDR3 region has 13 residues. The V gene's germline CDR1 is SGHKS and CDR2 YYEKEE (reference sequence). CDR3 bases: TGTGCCAGCAGCACGTGGACTAGCGAGGAGCAGTTCTTC. It specifies CASSTWTSEEQFF.

The chain recombines TRBV5-1 with TRBJ2-1, with unresolved D. Germline CDR1 reads SGHRS; CDR2 reads YFSETQ. CDR3 length equals 14 residues. V gave up 0 bases and J gave up 6 bases, with 10 bases separating them. CDR3 residues: CASSLGWAPNEQFF. In DNA form, the CDR3 reads TGCGCCAGCAGCTTGGGGTGGGCCCCCAATGAGCAGTTCTTC.

The chain joins TRBV10-1 to TRBJ2-1; 8 bases are shared with TRBD1. Germline loops: CDR1 WNHNN, CDR2 SYGVQD (reference sequence). The length of the CDR3 is 16 residues. V dropped 7 bases and J dropped 4; count of bases not matched to a gene: 12. CDR3 protein: CASTGDRGTGYNEQFF. DNA for the CDR3: TGCGCCAGCACAGGAGACAGGGGTACTGGTTACAATGAGCAGTTCTTC.

V usage is TRBV5-1 and J usage is TRBJ2-7; tentatively, D is TRBD1 (5 bases). Germline CDR1 SGHRS, CDR2 YFSETQ. The CDR3 is 17 residues long. Trimming removed 0 bases from V and 2 bases from J, with 18 bases in between. The CDR3 DNA reads TGCGCCAGCAGCTTGGATTGTCAGGGTCTGTCAACCTACGAGCAGTACGTC. Translation: CASSLDCQGLSTYEQYV.